This is a list of T cell receptor beta chains from one sample in a study of CD8 T cells in Susac syndrome. Via MiXCR, TCRdb re-called the immunoSEQ multiplex PCR reads, giving one row per CDR3 protein. Of a few hundred thousand distinct CDR3 sequences listed, about 94% are singletons. The sequencing sample was made of CD4+ T cells from PBMCs. The receptors were sampled from a human donor with Susac syndrome. CDR3s include the opening cysteine and the closing phenylalanine or tryptophan.

cdr3_length,v_call,cdr3_aa
15,TRBV12-3/TRBV12-4,CASSRPSGSGETQYF
11,TRBV30,CVVGQNYGYTF
14,TRBV20-1,CSARDWGGTRYEYF
18,TRBV12-3/TRBV12-4,CASSFWGLAGGHYNEQFF
16,TRBV30,CAWTSGQGLLTGELFF
16,TRBV19,CASSIGGHGVRQPQHF
13,TRBV7-8,CASSPKAVQPQHF
13,TRBV2,CASSELAYNEQFF
14,TRBV6-5,CASSPGLLGDTQYF
11,TRBV20-1,CSGGSNEKLFF
11,TRBV6-6,CASSGWETQYF
13,TRBV3-1,CASSQGYNSPLHF
15,TRBV18,CASSPLASAKNIQYF
16,TRBV30,CAWSRGGGYSNQPQHF
17,TRBV12-3/TRBV12-4,CASSRTSGGLSYNEQFF
15,TRBV5-1,CASSLAVNIGGEAFF
17,TRBV30,CAWSIDTKSLSGNTIYF
14,TRBV6-5,CASSETGIYNEQFF
16,TRBV7-8,CASSPGSAGGTDTQYF
16,TRBV19,CASRDRGILSNQPQHF
14,TRBV5-6,CASSSGVKGSGYTF
16,TRBV18,CASSPPSRGNTGELFF
14,TRBV20-1,CSAQLAGGAWEQYF
14,TRBV7-8,CASRTTGGHSPLHF
14,TRBV29-1,CTAQVGQGPYEQYF
16,TRBV19,CASSISGTPTNEKLFF
15,TRBV4-2,CASSQGTGAYNEQFF
14,TRBV12-3/TRBV12-4,CASSGTGLGYEQFF
16,TRBV30,CAWSVGQSSYNSPLHF
14,TRBV5-5,CASSPRGLGNTIYF
11,TRBV10-3,CAIRSYNEQFF
13,TRBV24-1,CATSEASKYGYTF
12,TRBV10-2,CASSEQGVPQHF
14,TRBV20-1,CSGQQGIDDSPLHF
13,TRBV5-4,CASSSPGADEQFF
16,TRBV12-3/TRBV12-4,CASSLGDRGLGETQYF